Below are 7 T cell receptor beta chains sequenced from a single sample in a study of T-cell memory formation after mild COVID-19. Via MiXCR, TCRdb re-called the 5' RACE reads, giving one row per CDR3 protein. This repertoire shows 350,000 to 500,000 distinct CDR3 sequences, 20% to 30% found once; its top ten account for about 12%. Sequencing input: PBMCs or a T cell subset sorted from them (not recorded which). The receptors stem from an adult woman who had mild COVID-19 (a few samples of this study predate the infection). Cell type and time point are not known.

The CDR3, as DNA: TGTGCCAGCAGCATAGGACTAGCTCGGGAGCAGTACTTC. Translating gives CASSIGLAREQYF. The rearrangement uses TRBV7-6 and TRBJ2-7; 8 bases are shared with TRBD2. This CDR3 has 13 amino acids. The germline V gene has CDR1 SGHVS and CDR2 FNYEAQ. V gave up 5 bases and J gave up 7 bases; unmatched junction bases: 7.

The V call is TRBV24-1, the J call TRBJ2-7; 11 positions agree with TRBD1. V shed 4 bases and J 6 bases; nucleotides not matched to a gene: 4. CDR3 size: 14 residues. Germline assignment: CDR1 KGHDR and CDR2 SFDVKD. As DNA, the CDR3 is TGTGCCACCAGTGACCCGGGACAGGGGGTCGAGCAGTACTTC. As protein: CATSDPGQGVEQYF.

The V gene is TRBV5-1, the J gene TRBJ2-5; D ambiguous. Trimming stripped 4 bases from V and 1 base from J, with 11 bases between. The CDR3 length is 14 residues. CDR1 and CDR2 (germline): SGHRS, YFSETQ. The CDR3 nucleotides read TGCGCCAGCAGCCCCGGGTCCAGCCAAGAGACCCAGTACTTC. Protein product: CASSPGSSQETQYF. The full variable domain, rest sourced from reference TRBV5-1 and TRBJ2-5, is KAGVTQTPRYLIKTRGQQVTLSCSPISGHRSVSWYQQTPGQGLQFLFEYFSETQRNKGNFPGRFSGRQFSNSRSEMNVSTLELGDSALYLCASSPGSSQETQYFGPGTRLLVL.

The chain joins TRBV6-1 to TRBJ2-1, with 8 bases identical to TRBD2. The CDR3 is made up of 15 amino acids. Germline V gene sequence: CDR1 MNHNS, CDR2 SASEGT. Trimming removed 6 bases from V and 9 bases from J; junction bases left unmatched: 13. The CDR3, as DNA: TGTGCCAGCAGCTTACCGGGGGGGGAAGGAGGTGAGCAGTTCTTC. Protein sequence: CASSLPGGEGGEQFF.

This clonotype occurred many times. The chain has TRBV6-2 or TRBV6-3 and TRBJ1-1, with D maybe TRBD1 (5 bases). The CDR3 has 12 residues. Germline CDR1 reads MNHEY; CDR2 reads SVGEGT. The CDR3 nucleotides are TGTGCTGGGCGAGGGGTTCTCACTGAAGCTTTCTTT. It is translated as CAGRGVLTEAFF.

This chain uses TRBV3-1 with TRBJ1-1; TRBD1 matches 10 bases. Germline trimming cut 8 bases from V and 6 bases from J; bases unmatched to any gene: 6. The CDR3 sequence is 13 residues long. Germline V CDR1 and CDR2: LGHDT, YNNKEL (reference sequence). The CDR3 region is CASRTGGSPEAFF. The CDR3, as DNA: TGTGCCAGCCGGACAGGGGGTTCTCCTGAAGCTTTCTTT.

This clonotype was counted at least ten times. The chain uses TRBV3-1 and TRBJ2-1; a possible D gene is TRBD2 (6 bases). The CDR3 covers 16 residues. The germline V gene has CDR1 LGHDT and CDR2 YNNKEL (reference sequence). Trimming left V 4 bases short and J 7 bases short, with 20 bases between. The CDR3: CASSPNGWGAGNEQFF. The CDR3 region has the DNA TGTGCCAGCAGCCCTAACGGTTGGGGCGCGGGGAATGAGCAGTTCTTC.